Listed below are T cell receptor beta chains from one sample, sequenced in a study of blood T cell repertoires in COVID-19. The protocol was immunoSEQ multiplex PCR, while the TCRdb copy is restricted to in-frame clones and leaves out a portion. The sample yields some 150,000 clones, around 83% seen once. What was sequenced was peripheral blood. These receptors were obtained from a human donor with acute or convalescent COVID-19. The donor label of this sample is uncertain. Each CDR3 is given with its conserved first and last residue. The D gene is left open where the match is weak. Clone size, where shown, is once, few, many, or a class for clones that have expanded.

CDR3nt: TGCGCCAGCAGCTTGGGGGCCCCGAACACCGGGGAGCTGTTTTTT
CDR3aa: CASSLGAPNTGELFF
d_gene: .
v_gene: TRBV5-1
j_gene: TRBJ2-2
abundance: .

CDR3nt: TGTGCCAGCAGCCTGCAGGGGACCAATGAAAAACTGTTTTTT
CDR3aa: CASSLQGTNEKLFF
d_gene: .
v_gene: TRBV5-4
j_gene: TRBJ1-4
abundance: .

CDR3nt: TGTGCCAGCAGGAGACAGGGTACCTACGAGCAGTACTTC
CDR3aa: CASRRQGTYEQYF
d_gene: TRBD1
v_gene: TRBV2
j_gene: TRBJ2-7
abundance: .

CDR3nt: TGTGCCAGCAGCAGAGACCGGGACACCTGCTCTGGGGCCAACGTCCTGACTTTC
CDR3aa: CASSRDRDTCSGANVLTF
d_gene: .
v_gene: TRBV21-1
j_gene: TRBJ2-6
abundance: .

CDR3nt: TGTGCCTGGAGTGATCTCGGCGGGGTTTGGGCAGATACGCAGTATTTT
CDR3aa: CAWSDLGGVWADTQYF
d_gene: .
v_gene: TRBV30
j_gene: TRBJ2-3
abundance: .

CDR3nt: TGCGCCAGCAGCTTCAGCCAAGAGACCCAGTACTTC
CDR3aa: CASSFSQETQYF
d_gene: .
v_gene: TRBV5-1
j_gene: TRBJ2-5
abundance: .

CDR3nt: TGTGCCAGCAGCCTTGACGACATGGACACTGAAGCTTTCTTT
CDR3aa: CASSLDDMDTEAFF
d_gene: .
v_gene: TRBV13
j_gene: TRBJ1-1
abundance: .

CDR3nt: TGTGCCAGCAGTCGCGGAGGGGAGGGTGGCTACACCTTC
CDR3aa: CASSRGGEGGYTF
d_gene: .
v_gene: TRBV27
j_gene: TRBJ1-2
abundance: .

CDR3nt: TGTGCCAGCAGCTTAGCGAGATATAACTATGGCTACACCTTC
CDR3aa: CASSLARYNYGYTF
d_gene: .
v_gene: TRBV11-2
j_gene: TRBJ1-2
abundance: .

CDR3nt: TGTGCCAGCAGCGTAGGCCTGGGAGCGGGTCAGGGTGAGCAGTTCTTC
CDR3aa: CASSVGLGAGQGEQFF
d_gene: .
v_gene: TRBV7-8
j_gene: TRBJ2-1
abundance: .

CDR3nt: TGTGCCAGCAGCGGGGGGACAGGGCCAGAGACCCAGTACTTC
CDR3aa: CASSGGTGPETQYF
d_gene: TRBD1
v_gene: TRBV9
j_gene: TRBJ2-5
abundance: .

CDR3nt: TGCGCCAGCAGCTTGGTGACAGCCAACACTGAAGCTTTCTTT
CDR3aa: CASSLVTANTEAFF
d_gene: .
v_gene: TRBV5-1
j_gene: TRBJ1-1
abundance: .

CDR3nt: TGTGCCAGCGGGGCGGGAAACGGTCGTCCTTTCTTT
CDR3aa: CASGAGNGRPFF
d_gene: .
v_gene: TRBV12-3/TRBV12-4
j_gene: TRBJ1-1
abundance: .

CDR3nt: TGTGCCAGCAGAAAAATTCGGCTAGCGGGGGGGTATACGCAGTATTTT
CDR3aa: CASRKIRLAGGYTQYF
d_gene: TRBD2
v_gene: TRBV7-2
j_gene: TRBJ2-3
abundance: .

CDR3nt: TGTGCCAGCAGCCGGACAGAGATGAACACTGAAGCTTTCTTT
CDR3aa: CASSRTEMNTEAFF
d_gene: .
v_gene: TRBV3-1/TRBV3-2
j_gene: TRBJ1-1
abundance: .

CDR3nt: TGCGCCAGCAGCCAGATGGACAGGGCGAGTGGCACTGAAGCTTTCTTT
CDR3aa: CASSQMDRASGTEAFF
d_gene: TRBD1
v_gene: TRBV5-1
j_gene: TRBJ1-1
abundance: .

CDR3nt: TGTGCCAGCAGCTTTCCCACGGGACAGATTGAAGCTTTCTTT
CDR3aa: CASSFPTGQIEAFF
d_gene: TRBD1
v_gene: TRBV28
j_gene: TRBJ1-1
abundance: .

CDR3nt: TGTGCCAGCAGCTATAGCGGAGGGAACTACAATGAGCAGTTCTTC
CDR3aa: CASSYSGGNYNEQFF
d_gene: .
v_gene: TRBV6-5
j_gene: TRBJ2-1
abundance: .

CDR3nt: TGTGCCAGCAGTTCCGTCCCGGGACAGGGAATGAACACTGAAGCTTTCTTT
CDR3aa: CASSSVPGQGMNTEAFF
d_gene: TRBD1
v_gene: TRBV28
j_gene: TRBJ1-1
abundance: .

CDR3nt: TGTGCCAGCAGCTATTCTGGAAACACCATATATTTT
CDR3aa: CASSYSGNTIYF
d_gene: .
v_gene: TRBV6-2/TRBV6-3
j_gene: TRBJ1-3
abundance: few

CDR3nt: TGTGCCAGCAGTCGACAGGTGAATGAGCAGTTCTTC
CDR3aa: CASSRQVNEQFF
d_gene: .
v_gene: TRBV12-3/TRBV12-4
j_gene: TRBJ2-1
abundance: few

CDR3nt: TGCGCCAGCACCCCGGCCCTAGCGGGGTTCCAGTACCAAGAGACCCAGTACTTC
CDR3aa: CASTPALAGFQYQETQYF
d_gene: TRBD2
v_gene: TRBV5-1
j_gene: TRBJ2-5
abundance: .

CDR3nt: TGCGCCAGCAGTCGAGGGAACTATGGCTACACCTTC
CDR3aa: CASSRGNYGYTF
d_gene: .
v_gene: TRBV23-1
j_gene: TRBJ1-2
abundance: .